The 17 T cell receptor beta chains below were found in one sample sequenced in a study of post-analysis software for immune sequencing data. General study points: Relative to controls, patients had a few TRBV segments at higher frequency, with TRBV5-6, TRBV5-1 and TRBV20-1 among these.

cDNA libraries for TCR beta contained unique molecular identifiers. MiXCR was run by TCRdb on the PCR reads, yielding one entry per CDR3 protein. The profile shows 650,000 to 900,000 distinct CDR3 sequences, around 42% of them singletons. For these TCRs, the target antigens are not known. Sequencing input: blood. The receptors stem from a girl aged 10 to 17 with multiple sclerosis.

This chain's CDR3 is CASSAKDGQETQYF. The CDR3 DNA sequence: TGTGCCAGCAGTGCCAAGGACGGCCAAGAGACCCAGTACTTC. The chain couples TRBV28 to TRBJ2-5, with D unclear. In germline, CDR1 is MDHEN, CDR2 SYDVKM. Between the trimmed V and J ends, which lost 5 bases and 1 base, there was a span of 11 bases. CDR3 size: 14 residues.

The CDR3 here is CASSSLTRRYEQYF. The CDR3 DNA reads as TGTGCCAGCAGTTCACTTACTCGGCGCTACGAGCAGTACTTC. The rearrangement links TRBV27 to TRBJ2-7; D remains unclear. Trimming cost V 4 bases and J 3 bases, with 13 bases left between them. The CDR3 loop spans 14 amino acids. Germline values: CDR1 MNHEY, CDR2 SMNVEV (reference sequence).

V and J are TRBV7-9 and TRBJ2-6; 7 nucleotides line up with TRBD1. Germline V gene sequence: CDR1 SEHNR, CDR2 FQNEAQ (reference sequence). The CDR3 extends over 18 amino acids. After removal of 5 bases from V and 2 bases from J, the junction contained 12 bases not matched to a gene. As DNA, the CDR3 is TGTGCCAGCAGCCTAGGTCGACAGGGCTTCCCTGGGGCCAACGTCCTGACTTTC. Its protein product is CASSLGRQGFPGANVLTF.

This rearrangement joins TRBV3-1 to TRBJ2-3; D is uncertain. Per the germline V gene, CDR1 is LGHDT and CDR2 is YNNKEL (reference sequence). The length of the CDR3 is 14 residues. The V and J ends lost 7 bases and 0 bases respectively, with 11 bases between them. This CDR3 is CASTRSSSTDTQYF. The CDR3 DNA sequence: TGTGCCAGCACCCGATCCTCTAGCACAGATACGCAGTATTTT.

This clonotype was counted a few times. The V and J genes are TRBV29-1 and TRBJ2-1; 8 bases line up with TRBD2. CDR3 size: 15 residues. Germline CDR1 SQVTM, CDR2 ANQGSEA. V shed 2 bases and J 2 bases; nucleotides not matched to a gene: 5. The CDR3 DNA reads as TGCAGCGTTGAAAAAGCGGGGGCCCCCTACAATGAGCAGTTCTTC. It translates to CSVEKAGAPYNEQFF.

Written as DNA, the CDR3 is TGTGCCAGCAGTGGCGGGAGGGCCAGGGAGCAGTTCTTC. Translating it yields CASSGGRAREQFF. This sequence joins TRBV6-1 and TRBJ2-1, with TRBD2 matching over 9 bases. From germline, CDR1 is MNHNS and CDR2 SASEGT. CDR3 length: 13 residues. J was trimmed by 10 bases and V by 4 bases; bases with no gene match: 5.

The V and J genes are TRBV6-1 and TRBJ1-2; D gene ambiguous. The CDR3 has 16 residues. V lost 2 bases and J lost 5, with 18 bases in between. CDR1 is MNHNS, CDR2 SASEGT, per germline. The chain's CDR3 is CASSESELRVGYGYTF. CDR3 bases: TGTGCCAGCAGTGAAAGCGAACTCCGGGTTGGTTATGGCTACACCTTC.

The chain carries TRBV20-1 and TRBJ2-5; 7 nucleotides line up with TRBD2. The V and J ends lost 1 base and 5 bases, in that order; junction bases with no gene match: 19. Looked up from germline, CDR1 is DFQATT and CDR2 is SNEGSKA (reference sequence). This CDR3 region has 18 residues. In nucleotides, the CDR3 is TGCAGTGCTAGAGTTCCCCTCGGACTAGGTGAGGGATCGGAGACCCAGTACTTC. Residues: CSARVPLGLGEGSETQYF.

The V call is TRBV9, the J call TRBJ2-3, with TRBD2 matching 9 bases. V shed 1 base and J 1 base; nucleotides not matched to a gene: 16. CDR3 length equals 20 residues. Germline values: CDR1 SGDLS, CDR2 YYNGEE. The DNA of the CDR3 is TGTGCCAGCAGCGTATTTGGCGGGAGGGCCATTCCCGACGGCACAGATACGCAGTATTTT. This translates into CASSVFGGRAIPDGTDTQYF.

The chain uses TRBV28 and TRBJ1-1; 7 nucleotides align to TRBD1. The CDR3 sequence is 14 residues long. Trimming removed 8 bases from V and 1 base from J; junction bases left unmatched: 7. The germline gives CDR1 MDHEN, CDR2 SYDVKM. The CDR3 here is CASGPTGRNTEAFF. The CDR3 DNA reads as TGTGCCAGCGGCCCGACAGGGAGGAACACTGAAGCTTTCTTT. The entire variable domain, with the rest obtained from reference TRBV28 and TRBJ1-1, is as follows: DVKVTQSSRYLVKRTGEKVFLECVQDMDHENMFWYRQDPGLGLRLIYFSYDVKMKEKGDIPEGYSVSREKKERFSLILESASTNQTSMYLCASGPTGRNTEAFFGQGTRLTVV.

The chain carries TRBV5-5 and TRBJ2-5, with D possibly TRBD2 on 5 matching bases. V lost 4 bases and J 5 bases, leaving 21 bases between the germline ends. Per the germline V gene, CDR1 is SGHKS and CDR2 is YYEKEE (reference sequence). The CDR3 totals 16 residues. The CDR3 DNA reads as TGTGCCAGCAGCCCCGGTCTAGCCGGCATTGGCGAGACCCAGTACTTC. Translating it yields CASSPGLAGIGETQYF.

The table lists this clonotype with a few counts. The chain is built from TRBV12-3 or TRBV12-4 and TRBJ2-5; D tentatively fits TRBD1 or TRBD2 (5 bases each). Matching the DNA end better, TRBJ2-7 makes the J call doubtful. The CDR3 totals 15 residues. The CDR3 here is CASSLGPGPRDEQYF. CDR3 DNA: TGTGCCAGCAGCCTAGGGCCGGGACCCCGGGACGAGCAGTACTTC.

This sequence joins TRBV20-1 and TRBJ1-2; D gene uncertain. Germline loops: CDR1 DFQATT, CDR2 SNEGSKA (reference sequence). The CDR3 extends over 12 amino acids. Trimming removed 5 bases from V and 0 bases from J, with 7 bases in between. In DNA, the CDR3 is TGCAGTGCTTGGGCGACTAACTATGGCTACACCTTC. Translated, it gives CSAWATNYGYTF.

The chain carries TRBV7-6 and TRBJ2-1, with D hard to call. The CDR3 consists of 13 residues. CDR1 is SGHVS, CDR2 FNYEAQ, per germline. V was cut by 4 bases and J by 2 bases, with 6 bases left in between. CDR3 nucleotide sequence: TGTGCCAGCAGCTCGGCGACCTACAATGAGCAGTTCTTC. It translates to CASSSATYNEQFF.

The chain joins TRBV11-2 to TRBJ2-7, with 9 bases fitting TRBD2. The V gene's germline CDR1 is SGHAT and CDR2 FQNNGV. J gave up 3 bases and V 6 bases, and 3 bases lay outside the gene matches. CDR3 length: 13 amino acids. The CDR3 DNA follows: TGTGCCAGCAGGAATAGCGGGAGCTACGAGCAGTACTTC. It translates to CASRNSGSYEQYF.

The V and J genes are TRBV3-1 and TRBJ2-4, with D perhaps matching TRBD2 (5 bases). Germline V gene lookup returns CDR1 LGHDT and CDR2 YNNKEL (reference sequence). This CDR3 has 18 residues. The ends were cut back, 2 bases at V and 0 bases at J, with 17 bases in the middle. DNA of the CDR3: TGTGCCAGCAGCCAATTTTCCGCTCGGGAACTAGCCAAAAACATTCAGTACTTC. It encodes CASSQFSARELAKNIQYF.

The chain has TRBV6-1 and TRBJ2-3; 13 bases fit TRBD2. Germline V gene lookup returns CDR1 MNHNS and CDR2 SASEGT. The CDR3 has 19 amino acids. The trim removed 4 bases at V and 0 bases at J, leaving 10 bases unmatched. The CDR3 reads CASSGRTSGRGLSTDTQYF. The CDR3 nucleotides read TGTGCCAGCAGTGGGCGGACTAGCGGGAGAGGGCTTAGCACAGATACGCAGTATTTT.